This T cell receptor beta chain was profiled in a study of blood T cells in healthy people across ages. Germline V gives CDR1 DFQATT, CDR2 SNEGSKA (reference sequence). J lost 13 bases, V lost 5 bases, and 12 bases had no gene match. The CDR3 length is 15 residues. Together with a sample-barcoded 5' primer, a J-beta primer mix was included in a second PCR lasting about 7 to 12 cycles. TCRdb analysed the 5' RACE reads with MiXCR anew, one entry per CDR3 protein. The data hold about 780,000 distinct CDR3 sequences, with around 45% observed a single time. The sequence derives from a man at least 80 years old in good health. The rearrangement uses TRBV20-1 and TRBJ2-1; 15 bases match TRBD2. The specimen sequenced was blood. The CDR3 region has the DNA TGCAGTGCTCTATGGGGACTAGCGGGAGGAGAGACCCAGTTCTTC. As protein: CSALWGLAGGETQFF.